Below are 25 T cell receptor beta chains sequenced from a single sample in a study of OX40 agonist ivuxolimab in advanced cancers. Assay: immunoSEQ multiplex PCR; the TCRdb copy retains only in-frame clones and omits some. The data contain more than 40,000 clones, around nine tenths of them singletons. The starting material was CD4+ or CD8+ T cells sorted from blood, obtained in a trial of the OX40 agonist ivuxolimab. These receptors all come from an adult with an advanced solid tumor such as melanoma, head and neck, liver or kidney cancer.

The chain joins TRBV25-1 to TRBJ1-6, with a tentative D call TRBD1 (5 bases). The CDR3 totals 16 residues. V was clipped by 2 bases and J by 6 bases, with 14 bases between them. Germline CDR1 and CDR2: MGHDK and SYGVNS. The CDR3 spells CASSEMMARGNSPLHF. CDR3 DNA sequence: TGTGCCAGCAGTGAAATGATGGCTAGGGGTAATTCACCCCTCCACTTT.

This clone was seen only once. The gene calls are TRBV7-2 and TRBJ2-1; D is perhaps TRBD1 or TRBD2 (5 bases each). Germline V gives CDR1 SGHTA, CDR2 FQGNSA. Deletions cut 4 bases from V and 0 bases from J, with 7 bases between. The CDR3 totals 14 residues. This CDR3 reads CASSWGISYNEQFF. The CDR3 coding sequence is TGTGCCAGCAGCTGGGGGATCTCCTACAATGAGCAGTTCTTC.

In this sample, this clone turned up a few times. The chain links TRBV21-1 to TRBJ1-5. TRBV21-1 is labeled a pseudogene. The CDR3 consists of 12 residues. CDR3 region: CASSKGIQPQHF. The DNA for the CDR3 is TGTGCCAGCAGCAAAGGGATTCAGCCCCAGCATTTT.

This chain connects TRBV5-1 to TRBJ2-5; D ambiguous. This CDR3 contains 15 residues. Trimming shortened V by 4 bases and J by 4 bases, and 17 bases separated the two germline ends. Germline-derived CDR1 and CDR2 are SGHRS and YFSETQ. For the CDR3, the DNA is TGCGCCAGCAGCGAGGCGCGCAAACACCGAGAGACCCAGTACTTC. This gives the protein CASSEARKHRETQYF. The complete variable domain, with remaining parts taken from reference TRBV5-1 and TRBJ2-5, reads KAGVTQTPRYLIKTRGQQVTLSCSPISGHRSVSWYQQTPGQGLQFLFEYFSETQRNKGNFPGRFSGRQFSNSRSEMNVSTLELGDSALYLCASSEARKHRETQYFGPGTRLLVL.

The chain couples TRBV27 to TRBJ2-7; D gene unclear. Germline CDR1 and CDR2: MNHEY and SMNVEV (reference sequence). There are 11 residues in the CDR3. Trimming took 5 bases from V and 5 from J, leaving 7 bases between them. Here the CDR3 reads CASSQFNEQYF. DNA for the CDR3: TGTGCCAGCAGTCAGTTTAACGAGCAGTACTTC.

The V gene is TRBV11-3, the J gene TRBJ2-7; D is perhaps TRBD2 (6 bases). Trimming cost V 1 base and J 5 bases, with 15 bases left between them. Germline CDR1 reads SGHNT; CDR2 reads YENEEA. The CDR3 length is 15 residues. Here the CDR3 reads CASSLVGEVAHEQYF. The CDR3 DNA reads as TGTGCCAGCAGCTTAGTGGGGGAGGTGGCCCACGAGCAGTACTTC.

The sample holds one count of this clone. The genes are TRBV13 and TRBJ2-7, with 10 bases that match TRBD1. The CDR3 loop spans 15 amino acids. Germline trimming cut 5 bases from V and 4 bases from J; bases unmatched to any gene: 8. CDR1 is PRHDT and CDR2 is FYEKMQ in the germline V gene (reference sequence). For the CDR3, the DNA is TGTGCCAGCAGCGATCGCCGGGACAGGGGTTACGAGCAGTACTTC. This codes for CASSDRRDRGYEQYF. The variable domain in full, completed from reference TRBV13 and TRBJ2-7, reads AAGVIQSPRHLIKEKRETATLKCYPIPRHDTVYWYQQGPGQDPQFLISFYEKMQSDKGSIPDRFSAQQFSDYHSELNMSSLELGDSALYFCASSDRRDRGYEQYFGPGTRLTVT.

The chain is built from TRBV4-3 and TRBJ2-7; D is ambiguous. The length of the CDR3 is 13 residues. Trimming took 0 bases from V and 3 from J, leaving 6 bases between them. Germline CDR1 is LGHNA and CDR2 is YSLEER. CDR3 region: CASSQERRYEQYF. The CDR3 coding sequence is TGCGCCAGCAGCCAAGAGCGGCGCTACGAGCAGTACTTC.

The V gene is TRBV21-1, the J gene TRBJ1-5; the table assigns TRBD1, which was not confirmed against the DNA. TRBV21-1 is a documented pseudogene. This CDR3 is built from 11 residues. This CDR3 is CASSKTGGKHF. The CDR3 nucleotides are TGTGCCAGCAGCAAAACAGGGGGAAAGCATTTT.

This clone has only one observation. The rearrangement links TRBV7-9 to TRBJ1-1, with D unresolved. The V end lost 5 bases, the J end lost 4 bases, and 14 bases lay between the germline ends. Germline lookup yields CDR1 SEHNR and CDR2 FQNEAQ (reference sequence). The CDR3 covers 14 residues. CDR3 in amino acids: CASSPDKEITEAFF. CDR3 bases: TGTGCCAGCAGCCCCGACAAGGAAATCACTGAAGCTTTCTTT.

This clone was picked up a small number of times. V usage is TRBV4-3 and J usage is TRBJ2-5; D is unclear. CDR1 LGHNA and CDR2 YSLEER come from the germline V gene. This CDR3 comprises 14 residues. V lost 8 bases and J 3 bases, leaving 16 bases between the germline ends. As DNA, the CDR3 is TGCGCCAGCTCCCCCTGGGTAGCCAAAGAGACCCAGTACTTC. Protein: CASSPWVAKETQYF.

The chain uses TRBV13 and TRBJ2-7; D possibly corresponds to TRBD2 (5 bases). The germline CDR1 and CDR2 sequences are PRHDT and FYEKMQ (reference sequence). The germline V and J ends were trimmed by 5 bases and 5 bases, with 28 bases remaining between them. The CDR3 has 18 amino acids. The CDR3 DNA sequence: TGTGCCAGCAGCCTTCGAAGTGCCGTGGGAACCCGAGGGAACGAGCAGTACTTC. Its translation is CASSLRSAVGTRGNEQYF.

The chain links TRBV4-3 to TRBJ2-3; a weak D match, TRBD2 (6 bases). From germline, CDR1 is LGHNA and CDR2 YSLEER. The CDR3 consists of 14 residues. Trimming removed 2 bases from V and 2 bases from J, with 8 bases in between. CDR3 in amino acids: CASSQLGLTDTQYF. The CDR3 DNA is TGCGCCAGCAGCCAACTGGGACTCACAGATACGCAGTATTTT.

The gene calls are TRBV7-6 and TRBJ2-7; D is uncertain. With 1 base removed from V and 3 bases from J, the gap between germline ends came to 7 bases. CDR1 and CDR2 (germline): SGHVS, FNYEAQ. The CDR3 sequence is 13 residues long. The CDR3 spells CASSLEVIYEQYF. In DNA, the CDR3 is TGTGCCAGCAGCTTAGAAGTTATCTACGAGCAGTACTTC.

This chain uses TRBV12-5 with TRBJ1-5; 7 nucleotides match TRBD1. Trimming at V came to 7 bases and at J to 2 bases, leaving 5 bases not matched to a gene. Germline CDR1 and CDR2: LGHNT and FRNRAP. This CDR3 contains 14 residues. The CDR3 loop reads CASVMTGRNQPQHF. The CDR3 DNA reads as TGTGCTAGTGTTATGACAGGGCGCAATCAGCCCCAGCATTTT.

The chain employs TRBV27 and TRBJ2-3, with D perhaps matching TRBD1 or TRBD2 (6 bases each). The CDR3 loop spans 17 amino acids. Germline values: CDR1 MNHEY, CDR2 SMNVEV (reference sequence). The V and J ends lost 6 bases and 2 bases respectively, with 21 bases between them. The CDR3 reads CASRKGGRSSYTDTQYF. Here the CDR3 DNA reads TGTGCCAGCAGAAAAGGGGGGCGATCTTCTTACACAGATACGCAGTATTTT.

The V call is TRBV6-5, the J call TRBJ2-1; 8 nucleotides line up with TRBD1. V lost 4 bases and J lost 3; bases outside the gene matches: 5. Germline CDR1 reads MNHEY; CDR2 reads SVGAGI. The CDR3 totals 15 residues. CDR3 sequence reads: CASSSPGQDYNEQFF. In nucleotides, the CDR3 is TGTGCCAGCAGTTCCCCGGGACAGGACTACAATGAGCAGTTCTTC.

The V and J genes are TRBV5-6 and TRBJ1-1, with TRBD1 as a possible D gene (5 bases). V was cut by 1 base and J by 6 bases, with 10 bases left in between. The CDR3 is made up of 13 amino acids. CDR1 and CDR2 (germline): SGHDT, YYEEEE. Written as DNA, the CDR3 is TGTGCCAGCAGCTTGTTTGGGGCGCCTGAAGCTTTCTTT. This gives the protein CASSLFGAPEAFF. The variable domain in full, with the rest retrieved from reference TRBV5-6 and TRBJ1-1, is DAGVTQSPTHLIKTRGQQVTLRCSPKSGHDTVSWYQQALGQGPQFIFQYYEEEERQRGNFPDRFSGHQFPNYSSELNVNALLLGDSALYLCASSLFGAPEAFFGQGTRLTVV.

This chain links TRBV19 with TRBJ1-5; maybe TRBD1 (5 bases). Trimming took 4 bases from V and 6 from J, leaving 10 bases between them. CDR1 LNHDA and CDR2 SQIVND come from the germline V gene (reference sequence). This CDR3 contains 13 residues. The CDR3 DNA reads TGTGCCAGTAGTACAATGACAGTTCAGCCCCAGCATTTT. Protein sequence: CASSTMTVQPQHF. Variable domain in full (rest from reference TRBV19 and TRBJ1-5): DGGITQSPKYLFRKEGQNVTLSCEQNLNHDAMYWYRQDPGQGLRLIYYSQIVNDFQKGDIAEGYSVSREKKESFPLTVTSAQKNPTAFYLCASSTMTVQPQHFGDGTRLSIL.

The rearrangement joins TRBV30 to TRBJ2-5; 12 nucleotides match TRBD2. J lost 1 base, V lost 3 bases, and 9 bases had no gene match. CDR3 length: 17 residues. Looked up from germline, CDR1 is GTSNPN and CDR2 is SVGIG (reference sequence). CDR3 protein: CAWSPPSGGASQETQYF. CDR3 coding DNA: TGTGCCTGGAGCCCCCCTAGCGGGGGGGCCTCCCAAGAGACCCAGTACTTC.

This chain joins TRBV18 and TRBJ2-1; D is possibly TRBD1 (6 bases). CDR1 and CDR2 (germline): KGHSH, LQKENI. Between the trimmed V and J ends, which lost 4 bases and 4 bases, there was a span of 17 bases. This CDR3 spans 16 amino acids. In DNA, the CDR3 is TGTGCCAGCTCACAATGGGACAACGGGCAATACAATGAGCAGTTCTTC. Encoded protein: CASSQWDNGQYNEQFF.

V is TRBV4-3 and J is TRBJ2-7; 10 positions match TRBD2. The CDR3 is 14 amino acids. V shed 1 base and J 7 bases; nucleotides not matched to a gene: 4. Germline lookup yields CDR1 LGHNA and CDR2 YSLEER. The CDR3 loop is CASSQVLAGYEQYF. The DNA of the CDR3 is TGCGCCAGCAGCCAAGTACTAGCGGGATATGAGCAGTACTTC.

The CDR3 is CASSLGARAYNEQFF. The DNA of the CDR3 is TGTGCCAGCAGCTTAGGAGCTAGAGCCTACAATGAGCAGTTCTTC. The rearrangement uses TRBV7-9 and TRBJ2-1; no definite D call. The CDR3 runs 15 residues. CDR1 and CDR2 (germline): SEHNR, FQNEAQ (reference sequence). The ends were cut back, 1 base at V and 2 bases at J, with 9 bases in the middle. Full variable domain (rest looked up from reference TRBV7-9 and TRBJ2-1): DTGVSQNPRHKITKRGQNVTFRCDPISEHNRLYWYRQTLGQGPEFLTYFQNEAQLEKSRLLSDRFSAERPKGSFSTLEIQRTEQGDSAMYLCASSLGARAYNEQFFGPGTRLTVL.

The chain combines TRBV5-3 with TRBJ1-1; 7 bases are a match to TRBD1. TRBV5-3 is an open reading frame, and its role is uncertain. This CDR3 spans 17 amino acids. After removal of 4 bases from V and 1 base from J, the junction contained 13 bases not matched to a gene. The CDR3 DNA is TGTGCCAGAAGCGTAGACGACAGGGAAGAAAAGAACACTGAAGCTTTCTTT. As protein: CARSVDDREEKNTEAFF.

The chain has TRBV14 and TRBJ1-4; 9 nucleotides align to TRBD1. CDR1 is SGHDN, CDR2 FVKESK, per germline. This CDR3 is 13 amino acids long. Trimming removed 7 bases from V and 10 bases from J; junction bases left unmatched: 7. CDR3 sequence reads: CASTTGGRGKLFF. DNA of the CDR3: TGTGCCAGCACTACAGGGGGCCGTGGAAAACTGTTTTTT.